This T cell receptor (beta chain) emerged from a study of cytomegalovirus exposure and HLA in healthy donors. This CDR3 contains 15 residues. V trimming: 5 bases; J trimming: 1 base; junction bases outside the gene matches: 2. Germline V lookup: CDR1 SGHTA, CDR2 FQGTGA. It was with 60 Vbeta and 13 Jbeta primers that the PCR ran. Profiling relied on immunoSEQ multiplex PCR, and the TCRdb table lists in-frame clones only, not all of them. The sample has more than 150,000 clones; around 85% are singletons. The chain joins TRBV7-3 to TRBJ2-3, with TRBD2 matching over 11 bases. The specimen was PBMCs. The clonotype originates from a man in his late teens or twenties in good health and CMV-seropositive. The CDR3 sequence is CASSRLAGRTDTQYF. For the CDR3, the DNA is TGTGCCAGCAGCCGACTAGCGGGGCGCACAGATACGCAGTATTTT.